Presented here are 21 T cell receptor beta chains from one specimen sequenced in a study of identical twins. TCRdb used MiXCR to reprocess the 5' RACE reads, holding one entry per CDR3 protein. This table has over 550,000 distinct CDR3 sequences, 7.1% appearing once. These data were also filed under a second study, of yellow fever vaccine responses in identical twins.

Sequences were obtained from PBMCs. The receptors stem from a woman aged 18-35 years in good health.

This clonotype was seen only a few times. The CDR3 DNA reads as TGTGCCAGCAGCGCGTCGGACAGCGCGAACACTGAAGCTTTCTTT. It specifies CASSASDSANTEAFF. The chain combines TRBV12-3 or TRBV12-4 with TRBJ1-1, with D maybe TRBD1 (6 bases). CDR3 length: 15 amino acids. The ends were cut back, 6 bases at V and 1 base at J, with 15 bases in the middle.

This clonotype has more than one count but fewer than ten. This chain uses TRBV29-1 with TRBJ2-2, with 8 bases lining up with TRBD2. With V trimmed by 7 bases and J by 7 bases, 8 bases remained unmatched. The germline gives CDR1 SQVTM, CDR2 ANQGSEA. This CDR3 is 13 amino acids long. CDR3 nucleotide sequence: TGCAGCGGGGGGGCTAGCGGGCACGGGGAGCTGTTTTTT. This codes for CSGGASGHGELFF.

This clonotype was detected only a few times. J is TRBJ2-2 and V is TRBV10-3; the D gene is possibly TRBD1 (6 bases). V lost 6 bases, J lost 2 bases, and 10 bases lay in between. The CDR3 runs 14 residues. CDR1 is ENHRY and CDR2 is SYGVKD in the germline V gene. The CDR3: CAIRDSPNTGELFF. CDR3 DNA sequence: TGTGCCATCAGGGACAGCCCTAACACCGGGGAGCTGTTTTTT.

Ten or more counts support this clonotype. The chain uses TRBV7-3 and TRBJ1-1; D gene ambiguous. The germline V and J ends were trimmed by 3 bases and 2 bases, with 10 bases remaining between them. Germline CDR1 reads SGHTA; CDR2 reads FQGTGA. The CDR3 has 14 residues. In DNA, the CDR3 is TGTGCCAGCAGCTTGTTAGGAGGAAACACTGAAGCTTTCTTT. Amino acid sequence: CASSLLGGNTEAFF.

This clonotype was detected many times. The genes are TRBV4-2 and TRBJ2-1, with a tentative D call TRBD1 (5 bases). The germline gives CDR1 LGHNA, CDR2 YNFKEQ. The CDR3 contains 16 residues. V was cut by 1 base and J by 5 bases, with 15 bases left in between. This chain's CDR3 is CASSQGRGIGHNEQFF. The CDR3 DNA reads TGTGCCAGCAGCCAAGGAAGGGGAATAGGTCACAATGAGCAGTTCTTC.

This rearrangement joins TRBV23-1 to TRBJ2-7, with D perhaps matching TRBD1 or TRBD2 (5 bases each). TRBV23-1 is marked as an open reading frame, function uncertain. V shed 6 bases and J shed 3 bases, with 15 bases lying between them. The CDR3 consists of 14 residues. The DNA of the CDR3 is TGCGCCAGCAGCCTGGGGGTTTTAGACTACGAGCAGTACTTC. As protein: CASSLGVLDYEQYF.

This clonotype appeared many times. The V call is TRBV7-9, the J call TRBJ1-5, with a weak D call TRBD1 (5 bases). The germline V and J ends were trimmed by 1 base and 2 bases, with 9 bases remaining between them. The CDR3 runs 15 residues. Germline V lookup: CDR1 SEHNR, CDR2 FQNEAQ (reference sequence). CDR3: CASSLGGRGNQPQHF. The CDR3 nucleotides read TGTGCCAGCAGCTTAGGAGGCAGGGGCAATCAGCCCCAGCATTTT. The full variable domain, rest sourced from reference TRBV7-9 and TRBJ1-5, is DTGVSQNPRHKITKRGQNVTFRCDPISEHNRLYWYRQTLGQGPEFLTYFQNEAQLEKSRLLSDRFSAERPKGSFSTLEIQRTEQGDSAMYLCASSLGGRGNQPQHFGDGTRLSIL.

In its sample, this clonotype was seen many times. This rearrangement joins TRBV10-3 to TRBJ2-7; possibly TRBD1 or TRBD2 for D (5 bases each). The V and J ends lost 6 bases and 0 bases respectively, with 15 bases between them. Per germline, CDR1 ENHRY and CDR2 SYGVKD. The CDR3 sequence is 15 residues long. In DNA form, the CDR3 reads TGTGCCATCAGCCAGGGACGCCCGAGCTCCTACGAGCAGTACGTC. Its protein is CAISQGRPSSYEQYV.

Many counts were recorded for this clonotype. The V and J genes are TRBV2 and TRBJ1-2; D is perhaps TRBD1 (6 bases). In germline, CDR1 is SNHLY, CDR2 FYNNEI. There are 15 residues in the CDR3. With 1 base removed from V and 4 bases from J, the gap between germline ends came to 13 bases. Here the CDR3 reads CASSEDRAVVYGYTF. The CDR3 DNA is TGTGCCAGCAGTGAAGACAGGGCCGTGGTCTATGGCTACACCTTC.

V is TRBV25-1 and J is TRBJ2-6; D unresolved. V was trimmed by 0 bases and J by 4 bases, leaving 13 bases between them. Germline V gives CDR1 MGHDK, CDR2 SYGVNS. The CDR3 extends over 17 amino acids. The CDR3 DNA reads as TGTGCCAGCAGTGAATACGCAGGTCCGATAGGGGCCAACGTCCTGACTTTC. Translated: CASSEYAGPIGANVLTF. Full variable domain (rest looked up from reference TRBV25-1 and TRBJ2-6): EADIYQTPRYLVIGTGKKITLECSQTMGHDKMYWYQQDPGMELHLIHYSYGVNSTEKGDLSSESTVSRIRTEHFPLTLESARPSHTSQYLCASSEYAGPIGANVLTFGAGSRLTVL.

J is TRBJ2-1 and V is TRBV7-9; TRBD2 is a possible D gene (6 bases). The CDR3 covers 16 residues. CDR1 and CDR2 (germline): SEHNR, FQNEAQ (reference sequence). Trimming cost V 5 bases and J 8 bases, with 22 bases left between them. The chain's CDR3 is CASSATGTLPRDEQFF. The CDR3, as DNA: TGTGCCAGCAGCGCGACCGGGACTCTCCCGCGCGATGAGCAGTTCTTC.

The chain is built from TRBV6-5 and TRBJ2-7; maybe TRBD2 (5 bases). Looked up from germline, CDR1 is MNHEY and CDR2 is SVGAGI. V shed 4 bases and J shed 2 bases, with 18 bases lying between them. This CDR3 region has 16 residues. For the CDR3, the DNA is TGTGCCAGCAGTTCCGACCCTAGCTACCTCGCCTACGAGCAGTACGTC. Translation: CASSSDPSYLAYEQYV.

This clonotype was seen repeatedly, ten times or more. CDR3 in DNA: TGTGCCATCAGCACAGGGTTCGGAGACACTGAAGCTTTCTTT. It specifies CAISTGFGDTEAFF. The chain combines TRBV10-3 with TRBJ1-1; a weak D match, TRBD1 (6 bases). CDR1 and CDR2 from the germline V gene are ENHRY and SYGVKD. There are 14 residues in the CDR3. V was trimmed by 6 bases and J by 3 bases, leaving 14 bases between them.

The chain employs TRBV4-2 and TRBJ1-1; 12 positions match TRBD1. CDR3 size: 18 residues. J lost 0 bases, V lost 4 bases, and 9 bases had no gene match. CDR1 LGHNA and CDR2 YNFKEQ come from the germline V gene. The CDR3 spells CASSPPGQGARLNTEAFF. In DNA form, the CDR3 reads TGTGCCAGCAGCCCACCGGGACAGGGGGCAAGACTGAACACTGAAGCTTTCTTT.

The chain links TRBV12-3 or TRBV12-4 to TRBJ2-1; D gene unclear. The V gene lost 3 bases and the J gene lost 7 bases, with 16 bases spanning the gap. The CDR3 length is 15 residues. The CDR3 loop reads CASSLRTSALNEQFF. As DNA, the CDR3 is TGTGCCAGCAGTTTGAGGACCTCGGCCCTAAATGAGCAGTTCTTC.

CDR3 DNA sequence: TGTGCCAGCAGCCAGAATGGACAGGGGAATGGCTACACCTTC. Translated, it gives CASSQNGQGNGYTF. The chain employs TRBV3-1 and TRBJ1-2, with 9 positions matching TRBD1. Germline assignment: CDR1 LGHDT and CDR2 YNNKEL (reference sequence). The ends lost 3 bases at V and 6 bases at J; junction bases unmatched: 5. The CDR3 contains 14 residues.

This clonotype was seen ten or more times. This chain joins TRBV10-3 and TRBJ1-2; tentatively, D is TRBD1 (5 bases). Trimming pared 3 bases from V and 4 bases from J, leaving 18 bases between. The length of the CDR3 is 16 residues. Germline CDR1 reads ENHRY; CDR2 reads SYGVKD. CDR3 sequence (DNA): TGTGCCATCAGTGACTCCTCCCTTACAGGTTCCTATGGCTACACCTTC. It yields the protein CAISDSSLTGSYGYTF.

Ten or more counts support this clonotype. The chain uses TRBV5-1 and TRBJ2-5, with D possibly matching TRBD2 (5 bases). The V gene lost 7 bases and the J gene lost 2 bases, with 9 bases spanning the gap. The CDR3 runs to 12 residues. CDR1 is SGHRS, CDR2 YFSETQ, per germline. The DNA for the CDR3 is TGCGCCAGCCAGAGGGATCAAGAGACCCAGTACTTC. This encodes CASQRDQETQYF. Combining the CDR3 with reference TRBV5-1 and TRBJ2-5 gives the whole variable domain KAGVTQTPRYLIKTRGQQVTLSCSPISGHRSVSWYQQTPGQGLQFLFEYFSETQRNKGNFPGRFSGRQFSNSRSEMNVSTLELGDSALYLCASQRDQETQYFGPGTRLLVL.

For the CDR3, the DNA is TGTGCCAGCAGTCCCAACGACTATTACACCGGGGAGCTGTTTTTT. Translation: CASSPNDYYTGELFF. The chain carries TRBV27 and TRBJ2-2; possibly TRBD2 for D (5 bases). The CDR3 consists of 15 residues. V lost 5 bases and J 3 bases, leaving 13 bases between the germline ends. Germline lookup yields CDR1 MNHEY and CDR2 SMNVEV (reference sequence).

There are a few counts of this clonotype. This chain uses TRBV15 with TRBJ2-2; TRBD1 aligns across 10 bases. Trimming at V came to 11 bases and at J to 3 bases, leaving 3 bases not matched to a gene. This CDR3 has 13 amino acids. The germline V gene has CDR1 LNHNV and CDR2 YYDKDF (reference sequence). DNA for the CDR3: TGTGCCGCCGGGACAGGGGACACCGGGGAGCTGTTTTTT. Protein sequence: CAAGTGDTGELFF.

This clonotype was seen repeatedly, ten times or more. The J gene is TRBJ2-5, the V gene TRBV11-3; no clear D. V lost 0 bases, J lost 7 bases, and 15 bases lay in between. Germline V lookup: CDR1 SGHNT, CDR2 YENEEA. The CDR3 consists of 15 residues. Here the CDR3 DNA reads TGTGCCAGCAGCTTAGATAACCCACCAATGGGGACCCAGTACTTC. Its protein product is CASSLDNPPMGTQYF.